This T cell receptor (beta chain) was recorded in a study of blood T cell repertoires in COVID-19. Trimming removed 6 bases from V and 4 bases from J, with 12 bases in between. CDR1 MGHDK and CDR2 SYGVNS come from the germline V gene. There are 13 residues in the CDR3. Profiled with immunoSEQ multiplex PCR; TCRdb holds only in-frame clones, not every one. The table records about 74,000 clones, approximately 85% of them present only once. The chain is built from TRBV25-1 and TRBJ1-2; no reliable D call. The sample consisted of peripheral blood. This sequence was found in a man in his 70s with acute or convalescent COVID-19. The CDR3 DNA sequence: TGTGCCAGCAGCGGGGTGGACGGCTATGGCTACACCTTC. Amino acid sequence: CASSGVDGYGYTF.